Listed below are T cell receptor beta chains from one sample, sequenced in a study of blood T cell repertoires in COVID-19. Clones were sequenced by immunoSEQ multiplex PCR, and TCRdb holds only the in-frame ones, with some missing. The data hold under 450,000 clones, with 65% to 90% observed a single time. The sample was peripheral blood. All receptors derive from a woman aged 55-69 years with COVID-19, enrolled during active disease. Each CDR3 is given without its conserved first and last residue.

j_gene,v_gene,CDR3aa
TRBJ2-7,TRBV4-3,ASSQDLGGPSYEQY
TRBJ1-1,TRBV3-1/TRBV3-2,ASSPRTGGVDTEAF
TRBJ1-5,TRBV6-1,ASSVQPGREGQPQH
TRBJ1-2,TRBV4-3,ASSPGTGRRYGYT
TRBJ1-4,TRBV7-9,ASSFLTDGNEKLF
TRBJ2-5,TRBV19,ASSIPGRQETQY
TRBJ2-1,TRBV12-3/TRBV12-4,ASSFTDNEQF
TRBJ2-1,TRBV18,ASSPQEEYNEQF
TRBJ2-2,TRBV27,ASSFEANTGELF
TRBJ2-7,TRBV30,AWGLVGEQY
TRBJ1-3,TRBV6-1,ASSAHSKDSSGNTIY
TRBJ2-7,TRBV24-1,ATSVKSSYEQY
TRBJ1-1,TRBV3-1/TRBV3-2,ASSAHRGTAF
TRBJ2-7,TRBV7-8,ASSFARADEQY
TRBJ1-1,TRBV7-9,ASSFGTGSTEAF
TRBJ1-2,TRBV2,ASSEQVYGYT